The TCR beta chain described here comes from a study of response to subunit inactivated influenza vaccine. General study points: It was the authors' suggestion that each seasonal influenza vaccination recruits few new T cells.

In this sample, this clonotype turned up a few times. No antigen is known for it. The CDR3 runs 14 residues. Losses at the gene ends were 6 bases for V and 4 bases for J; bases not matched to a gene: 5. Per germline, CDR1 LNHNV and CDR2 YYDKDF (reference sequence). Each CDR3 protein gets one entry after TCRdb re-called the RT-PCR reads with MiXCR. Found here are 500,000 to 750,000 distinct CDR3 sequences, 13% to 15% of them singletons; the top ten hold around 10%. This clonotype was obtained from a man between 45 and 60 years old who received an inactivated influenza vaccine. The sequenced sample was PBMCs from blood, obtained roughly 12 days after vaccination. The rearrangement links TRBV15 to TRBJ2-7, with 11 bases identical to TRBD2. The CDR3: CATSPGLAEYEQYF. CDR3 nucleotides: TGTGCCACCAGTCCGGGACTAGCGGAGTACGAGCAGTACTTC.